The 13 T cell receptor beta chains below all came from one sample that was sequenced in a study of blood T cell repertoires in COVID-19. Assay: immunoSEQ multiplex PCR; the TCRdb copy retains only in-frame clones and omits some. The table has 150,000 to 200,000 clones, roughly 85% seen once. Input material: peripheral blood. Receptor source: a human donor with acute or convalescent COVID-19. The donor label of this sample is uncertain.

The rearrangement uses TRBV3-1 (or the pseudogene TRBV3-2) and TRBJ1-3, with 8 bases that match TRBD1. The CDR3 has 15 residues. V lost 4 bases, J lost 3 bases, and 5 bases stayed unmatched. Per the germline V gene, CDR1 is LGHDT and CDR2 is YNNKEL (reference sequence). The CDR3 here is CASSLQGAGGNTIYF. DNA of the CDR3: TGTGCCAGCAGCCTCCAGGGGGCTGGTGGAAACACCATATATTTT.

V and J are TRBV4-1 and TRBJ2-1; 11 bases map to TRBD2. This CDR3 region has 15 residues. CDR1 MGHRA and CDR2 YSYEKL come from the germline V gene. The J segment lost 7 bases and the V segment lost 4 bases, leaving 6 bases of the junction unmatched. The chain's CDR3 is CASSPGLAGPNEQFF. The CDR3 DNA reads as TGCGCCAGCAGCCCCGGACTAGCGGGTCCTAATGAGCAGTTCTTC.

This chain links TRBV19 with TRBJ1-5; 11 bases agree with TRBD1. Trimming removed 5 bases from V and 2 bases from J; junction bases left unmatched: 5. CDR1 and CDR2 from the germline V gene are LNHDA and SQIVND (reference sequence). The CDR3 sequence is 16 residues long. The CDR3 DNA reads as TGTGCCAGTAGTGGGTGGGACAGGGGGGGCAATCAGCCCCAGCATTTT. It yields the protein CASSGWDRGGNQPQHF.

The CDR3 DNA reads TGTGCCAGCAGCTTGGGGCAGCCTAAGAACACTGAAGCTTTCTTT. This gives the protein CASSLGQPKNTEAFF. The gene calls are TRBV11-1 and TRBJ1-1; D possibly corresponds to TRBD1 (5 bases). This CDR3 has 15 amino acids. The V and J ends lost 3 bases and 1 base respectively, with 12 bases between them. Germline CDR1 and CDR2: SGHAT and FQDESV (reference sequence).

This clone appeared once. Other nucleotide sequences in the sample specify the same CDR3. This chain uses TRBV3-1 (or the pseudogene TRBV3-2) with TRBJ1-5; D gene unclear. This CDR3 is 13 amino acids long. Germline loops: CDR1 LGHDT, CDR2 YNNKEL (reference sequence). V lost 0 bases and J 5 bases, leaving 5 bases between the germline ends. This chain's CDR3 is CASSQDRDQPQHF. In nucleotides, the CDR3 is TGTGCCAGCAGCCAAGATCGAGATCAGCCCCAGCATTTT.

The chain has TRBV9 and TRBJ1-3; 9 nucleotides align to TRBD1. There are 19 residues in the CDR3. Unmatched junction bases numbered 17, after V lost 4 bases and J lost 3 bases. Germline V gene lookup returns CDR1 SGDLS and CDR2 YYNGEE. The CDR3 is CASSPGQGTPGGVGNTIYF. CDR3 nucleotides: TGTGCCAGCAGCCCCGGACAGGGGACCCCCGGCGGGGTTGGAAACACCATATATTTT.

In this sample, this clone turned up once. The rearrangement uses TRBV19 and TRBJ1-1; 10 nucleotides agree with TRBD1. CDR1 LNHDA and CDR2 SQIVND come from the germline V gene (reference sequence). V dropped 5 bases and J dropped 1; count of bases not matched to a gene: 7. CDR3 length equals 16 residues. The CDR3 here is CASSSLDRGTNTEAFF. CDR3 bases: TGTGCCAGTAGTTCTCTGGACAGGGGGACGAACACTGAAGCTTTCTTT. Looking up the rest from reference TRBV19 and TRBJ1-1 gives the full variable domain: DGGITQSPKYLFRKEGQNVTLSCEQNLNHDAMYWYRQDPGQGLRLIYYSQIVNDFQKGDIAEGYSVSREKKESFPLTVTSAQKNPTAFYLCASSSLDRGTNTEAFFGQGTRLTVV.

This clone was seen a handful of times. The chain employs TRBV28 and TRBJ2-7, with D maybe TRBD2 (5 bases). V dropped 6 bases and J dropped 4 bases, with 10 bases sitting between them. The V gene's germline CDR1 is MDHEN and CDR2 SYDVKM. The CDR3 runs 12 residues. The CDR3 protein is CASSRTSYEQYF. CDR3 DNA: TGTGCCAGCAGCAGAACTAGTTACGAGCAGTACTTC. Based on the CDR3 plus reference TRBV28 and TRBJ2-7, the full variable domain is DVKVTQSSRYLVKRTGEKVFLECVQDMDHENMFWYRQDPGLGLRLIYFSYDVKMKEKGDIPEGYSVSREKKERFSLILESASTNQTSMYLCASSRTSYEQYFGPGTRLTVT.

This clone was detected only a few times. The chain couples TRBV7-3 to TRBJ2-3, with a tentative D call TRBD2 (5 bases). The V end lost 3 bases, the J end lost 1 base, and 5 bases lay between the germline ends. The germline gives CDR1 SGHTA, CDR2 FQGTGA. The CDR3 is 13 amino acids. Written as DNA, the CDR3 is TGTGCCAGCAGCTTCGGGGGCACAGATACGCAGTATTTT. This encodes CASSFGGTDTQYF. The variable domain in full, with the rest retrieved from reference TRBV7-3 and TRBJ2-3, is GAGVSQTPSNKVTEKGKYVELRCDPISGHTALYWYRQSLGQGPEFLIYFQGTGAADDSGLPNDRFFAVRPEGSVSTLKIQRTERGDSAVYLCASSFGGTDTQYFGPGTRLTVL.

V and J are TRBV27 and TRBJ1-2, with D hard to call. The CDR3 sequence is 13 residues long. From germline, CDR1 is MNHEY and CDR2 SMNVEV (reference sequence). V was trimmed by 7 bases and J by 2 bases, leaving 11 bases between them. The chain's CDR3 is CASTSGVNYGYTF. The CDR3 nucleotides read TGTGCCAGCACCTCCGGGGTGAACTATGGCTACACCTTC.

This chain connects TRBV7-2 to TRBJ2-4; 10 bases align to TRBD2. CDR3 length: 15 residues. The V gene end was trimmed by 8 bases and the J gene end by 3 bases; junction bases not matched to a gene: 7. Germline CDR1 is SGHTA and CDR2 is FQGNSA. CDR3: CASGAGGRGKNIQYF. DNA of the CDR3: TGTGCCAGCGGAGCGGGGGGGCGTGGCAAAAACATTCAGTACTTC.

This chain uses TRBV28 with TRBJ2-7, with 9 positions matching TRBD1. CDR3 length equals 14 residues. The V gene's germline CDR1 is MDHEN and CDR2 SYDVKM. Germline trimming cut 6 bases from V and 1 base from J; bases unmatched to any gene: 4. The CDR3 region is CASRRQGESYEQYF. CDR3 nucleotide sequence: TGTGCCAGCAGGAGACAGGGGGAGTCCTACGAGCAGTACTTC.

The CDR3 coding sequence is TGTGCCAGCAGCTTAGGTTATTCTCCCGCGGACACTGAAGCTTTCTTT. Translating it yields CASSLGYSPADTEAFF. The chain carries TRBV13 and TRBJ1-1; D ambiguous. The germline CDR1 and CDR2 sequences are PRHDT and FYEKMQ (reference sequence). This CDR3 comprises 16 residues. Trimming took 0 bases from V and 3 from J, leaving 14 bases between them. The whole variable domain, filled in from reference TRBV13 and TRBJ1-1, reads AAGVIQSPRHLIKEKRETATLKCYPIPRHDTVYWYQQGPGQDPQFLISFYEKMQSDKGSIPDRFSAQQFSDYHSELNMSSLELGDSALYFCASSLGYSPADTEAFFGQGTRLTVV.